These 28 T cell receptor beta chains were sequenced from one sample in a study of T cell changes during pregnancy in multiple sclerosis. The table came from immunoSEQ multiplex PCR; TCRdb's copy has only in-frame clones and leaves some out. The data show more than 55,000 clones, with 80% to 95% seen just once and 1.5% to 2% held by the top ten. The material sequenced was peripheral blood, taken in the first trimester of pregnancy. These receptors were taken from a female donor in good health, enrolled as a control in a pregnancy study.

The chain uses TRBV6-1 and TRBJ2-1, with 7 bases aligning to TRBD1. Looked up from germline, CDR1 is MNHNS and CDR2 is SASEGT. V dropped 7 bases and J dropped 15; count of bases not matched to a gene: 15. The CDR3 extends over 13 amino acids. CDR3 nucleotide sequence: TGTGCCAGCATGCTGGACAGGTATCTACAGCGGTTCTTC. It yields the protein CASMLDRYLQRFF.

The chain has TRBV5-6 and TRBJ1-4, with D tentatively TRBD1 (5 bases). The germline V and J ends were trimmed by 4 bases and 4 bases, with 14 bases remaining between them. The germline CDR1 and CDR2 sequences are SGHDT and YYEEEE. CDR3 length equals 15 residues. CDR3 protein: CASSPRWGVNEKLFF. The CDR3 nucleotides read TGTGCCAGCAGCCCGCGGTGGGGGGTTAATGAAAAACTGTTTTTT.

The chain couples TRBV7-8 to TRBJ2-1, with a tentative D call TRBD2 (5 bases). V was trimmed by 0 bases and J by 15 bases, leaving 12 bases between them. The CDR3 covers 12 residues. Germline CDR1 reads SGHVS; CDR2 reads FQNEAQ. DNA for the CDR3: TGTGCCAGCAGCTTAGCGTCCGGAGGATGGTTCTTC. The encoded protein is CASSLASGGWFF.

This chain connects TRBV28 to TRBJ1-2, with a tentative D call TRBD1 (5 bases). Trimming removed 7 bases from V and 0 bases from J, with 6 bases in between. The germline V gene has CDR1 MDHEN and CDR2 SYDVKM. This CDR3 has 12 residues. In nucleotides, the CDR3 is TGTGCCAGCATGACAGCTAACTATGGCTACACCTTC. Protein product: CASMTANYGYTF.

This rearrangement joins TRBV6-4 to TRBJ2-3; D is unresolved. This CDR3 is 16 amino acids long. CDR1 is MRHNA, CDR2 SNTAGT, per germline. V shed 0 bases and J shed 0 bases, with 10 bases lying between them. CDR3 region: CASSDSPLVSTDTQYF. The CDR3 DNA reads as TGTGCCAGCAGTGACTCGCCCCTAGTGAGCACAGATACGCAGTATTTT.

CDR3 in DNA: TGCGCCAGCAGCTTCACAGGGGGTTACAATGAGCAGTTCTTC. This sequence encodes CASSFTGGYNEQFF. V gene TRBV5-1 combines with J gene TRBJ2-1, with TRBD1 matching over 8 bases. Losses at the gene ends were 2 bases for V and 4 bases for J; bases not matched to a gene: 2. The CDR3 is made up of 14 amino acids. Germline loops: CDR1 SGHRS, CDR2 YFSETQ.

The J gene is TRBJ2-1, the V gene TRBV28; 15 bases line up with TRBD2. CDR3 length: 19 residues. The V gene end was trimmed by 6 bases and the J gene end by 8 bases; junction bases not matched to a gene: 17. The V gene's germline CDR1 is MDHEN and CDR2 SYDVKM. This CDR3 is CASRRTGTSGRFQLYEQFF. CDR3 bases: TGTGCCAGCAGGCGAACCGGGACTAGCGGGAGGTTCCAACTGTATGAGCAGTTCTTC.

V and J are TRBV28 and TRBJ2-1; 10 nucleotides line up with TRBD1. CDR1 is MDHEN, CDR2 SYDVKM, per germline. Losses at the gene ends were 10 bases for V and 8 bases for J; bases not matched to a gene: 8. The CDR3 is 13 amino acids. For the CDR3, the DNA is TGTGCCAACGGACAGGGGGGAAGGGATGAGCAGTTCTTC. Amino acids: CANGQGGRDEQFF.

J is TRBJ2-7 and V is TRBV5-1; D might be TRBD2 (5 bases). The germline gives CDR1 SGHRS, CDR2 YFSETQ. V was clipped by 0 bases and J by 5 bases, with 15 bases between them. The CDR3 runs 15 residues. Here the CDR3 DNA reads TGCGCCAGCAGCTTGGTCAACGGGATCAGGAACGAGCAGTACTTC. Encoded protein: CASSLVNGIRNEQYF.

The CDR3 DNA follows: TGTGCCAGCAGCTCTAGATCTAGCGGGAGGAACACCGGGGAGCTGTTTTTT. It is translated as CASSSRSSGRNTGELFF. This chain joins TRBV7-9 and TRBJ2-2, with 10 bases that match TRBD2. V lost 4 bases to trimming and J lost 1 base; unmatched junction nucleotides: 6. Germline CDR1 and CDR2: SEHNR and FQNEAQ (reference sequence). CDR3 length: 17 amino acids. Full variable domain (outside the CDR3, taken from reference TRBV7-9 and TRBJ2-2): DTGVSQNPRHKITKRGQNVTFRCDPISEHNRLYWYRQTLGQGPEFLTYFQNEAQLEKSRLLSDRFSAERPKGSFSTLEIQRTEQGDSAMYLCASSSRSSGRNTGELFFGEGSRLTVL.

The CDR3 spells CASSPLDWDYGYTF. CDR3 sequence (DNA): TGTGCCAGCAGTCCCCTTGACTGGGACTATGGCTACACCTTC. The chain employs TRBV27 and TRBJ1-2; D remains unclear. Germline V CDR1 and CDR2: MNHEY, SMNVEV (reference sequence). The CDR3 spans 14 residues. Trimming stripped 5 bases from V and 3 bases from J, with 13 bases between.

The rearrangement links TRBV2 to TRBJ2-5, with D perhaps TRBD2 (7 bases). CDR1 and CDR2 from the germline V gene are SNHLY and FYNNEI. The ends were cut back, 3 bases at V and 5 bases at J, with 16 bases in the middle. This CDR3 is built from 15 residues. DNA for the CDR3: TGTGCCAGCAGTGACGCGGGGGCGGGTTGGGAGACCCAGTACTTC. Translated: CASSDAGAGWETQYF.

The rearrangement links TRBV19 to TRBJ1-5; D possibly corresponds to TRBD1 (6 bases). CDR1 and CDR2 from the germline V gene are LNHDA and SQIVND (reference sequence). The CDR3 has 15 residues. V lost 5 bases, J lost 2 bases, and 13 bases lay in between. CDR3 in amino acids: CASSEPDRRNQPQHF. The CDR3, as DNA: TGTGCCAGTAGTGAACCTGACAGGCGCAATCAGCCCCAGCATTTT.

CDR3 amino acids: CASRPGQTKSEQYF. In nucleotides, the CDR3 is TGTGCCAGCAGACCGGGACAAACTAAATCAGAGCAGTACTTC. The V call is TRBV2, the J call TRBJ2-7, with D possibly matching TRBD1 (6 bases). There are 14 residues in the CDR3. The ends were cut back, 6 bases at V and 7 bases at J, with 19 bases in the middle. In germline, CDR1 is SNHLY, CDR2 FYNNEI.

V gene TRBV27 combines with J gene TRBJ1-1, with D tentatively TRBD1 (5 bases). The ends were cut back, 5 bases at V and 8 bases at J, with 18 bases in the middle. Looked up from germline, CDR1 is MNHEY and CDR2 is SMNVEV (reference sequence). This CDR3 has 14 amino acids. DNA of the CDR3: TGTGCCAGCAGTCGAACAGGACCTCCCTTAGAAGCTTTCTTT. As protein: CASSRTGPPLEAFF.

The rearrangement uses TRBV13 and TRBJ2-7, with D maybe TRBD2 (6 bases). The ends were cut back, 5 bases at V and 7 bases at J, with 24 bases in the middle. Germline V gene sequence: CDR1 PRHDT, CDR2 FYEKMQ (reference sequence). The CDR3 consists of 16 residues. CDR3 protein: CASSNNPGLLLQEQYF. CDR3 nucleotide sequence: TGTGCCAGCAGCAACAACCCGGGACTCCTGCTCCAGGAGCAGTACTTC.

This clone was seen ten or more times. This sequence joins TRBV5-5 and TRBJ1-4, with 10 bases fitting TRBD1. Germline V gene sequence: CDR1 SGHKS, CDR2 YYEKEE (reference sequence). The CDR3 consists of 18 residues. Germline trimming cut 4 bases from V and 0 bases from J; bases unmatched to any gene: 9. Here the CDR3 DNA reads TGTGCCAGCAGCCCGATGACAGGGGGCCGTGCAACTAATGAAAAACTGTTTTTT. This gives the protein CASSPMTGGRATNEKLFF.

The gene calls are TRBV4-1 and TRBJ2-1; 12 bases are a match to TRBD2. CDR3 length: 16 residues. Unmatched junction bases numbered 6, after V lost 0 bases and J lost 9 bases. Germline assignment: CDR1 MGHRA and CDR2 YSYEKL. The CDR3 DNA is TGCGCCAGCAGCCAAGATGGGGCTAGCGGGAGGGGTGAGCAGTTCTTC. Protein: CASSQDGASGRGEQFF.

J is TRBJ2-4 and V is TRBV7-9; TRBD1 aligns across 7 bases. J was trimmed by 7 bases and V by 3 bases; bases with no gene match: 3. CDR1 and CDR2 from the germline V gene are SEHNR and FQNEAQ (reference sequence). The CDR3 has 13 amino acids. The CDR3 DNA sequence: TGTGCCAGCAGCTTCTCGACAGGGAACATTCAGTACTTC. Translated: CASSFSTGNIQYF.

The CDR3 loop is CASSHRGENTEAFF. As DNA, the CDR3 is TGTGCCAGCAGCCATCGGGGGGAGAACACTGAAGCTTTCTTT. The rearrangement uses TRBV11-2 and TRBJ1-1; D perhaps matches TRBD1 (5 bases). Germline CDR1 is SGHAT and CDR2 is FQNNGV. The V end lost 5 bases, the J end lost 1 base, and 11 bases lay between the germline ends. The length of the CDR3 is 14 residues. The complete variable domain, with remaining parts taken from reference TRBV11-2 and TRBJ1-1, reads EAGVAQSPRYKIIEKRQSVAFWCNPISGHATLYWYQQILGQGPKLLIQFQNNGVVDDSQLPKDRFSAERLKGVDSTLKIQPAKLEDSAVYLCASSHRGENTEAFFGQGTRLTVV.

The chain carries TRBV6-5 and TRBJ1-1; the D gene is possibly TRBD1 (6 bases). Between the trimmed V and J ends, which lost 8 bases and 1 base, there was a span of 20 bases. There are 16 residues in the CDR3. The germline V gene has CDR1 MNHEY and CDR2 SVGAGI. The DNA for the CDR3 is TGTGCCAGCTGTTTTCACGCCGGGACACCGAACACTGAAGCTTTCTTT. Amino acid sequence: CASCFHAGTPNTEAFF.

The chain uses TRBV18 and TRBJ2-7, with D possibly matching TRBD1 (5 bases). The CDR3 extends over 16 amino acids. Germline CDR1 and CDR2: KGHSH and LQKENI. Trimming removed 1 base at V and 5 bases at J, with 18 bases between. The CDR3 nucleotides read TGTGCCAGCTCACCACGGAGACAGACTTTTGGGGACGAGCAGTACTTC. It translates to CASSPRRQTFGDEQYF.

The chain employs TRBV5-4 and TRBJ2-3; D gene ambiguous. The ends were cut back, 3 bases at V and 4 bases at J, with 12 bases in the middle. This CDR3 region has 14 residues. Germline V gene lookup returns CDR1 SGHNT and CDR2 YYREEE (reference sequence). The CDR3 coding sequence is TGTGCCAGCAGCTCGGTTACGCGCGCAGATACGCAGTATTTT. Amino acid sequence: CASSSVTRADTQYF.

The chain recombines TRBV6-6 with TRBJ2-3, with a weak D call TRBD2 (5 bases). The germline V gene has CDR1 MNHNY and CDR2 SVGAGI (reference sequence). The CDR3 runs 14 residues. Trimming stripped 5 bases from V and 5 bases from J, with 14 bases between. CDR3 sequence (DNA): TGTGCCAGCAGTCGGGGTATGGGGTTAGATACGCAGTATTTT. It specifies CASSRGMGLDTQYF.

The chain combines TRBV29-1 with TRBJ2-5; tentative D call: TRBD1 (7 bases). V lost 1 base and J 5 bases, leaving 17 bases between the germline ends. Germline V lookup: CDR1 SQVTM, CDR2 ANQGSEA. The CDR3 sequence is 15 residues long. The CDR3: CSVEGEGGGKETQYF. The CDR3 DNA reads as TGCAGCGTTGAAGGGGAAGGAGGGGGCAAGGAGACCCAGTACTTC.

The V and J genes are TRBV6-5 and TRBJ1-4; TRBD1 matches 7 bases. The V gene end was trimmed by 5 bases and the J gene end by 8 bases; junction bases not matched to a gene: 11. CDR3 length: 15 residues. Germline V gives CDR1 MNHEY, CDR2 SVGAGI. CDR3 residues: CASSIRGTGGEKLFF. CDR3 bases: TGTGCCAGCAGTATCAGGGGGACGGGAGGGGAAAAACTGTTTTTT.

V and J are TRBV10-3 and TRBJ1-5; 9 nucleotides line up with TRBD1. The ends lost 4 bases at V and 0 bases at J; junction bases unmatched: 1. CDR3 length: 15 residues. The germline gives CDR1 ENHRY, CDR2 SYGVKD. Here the CDR3 DNA reads TGTGCCATCAGTGGGGACAGGGCTAGCAATCAGCCCCAGCATTTT. This sequence encodes CAISGDRASNQPQHF.

The chain links TRBV5-6 to TRBJ2-7, with 8 bases fitting TRBD2. The CDR3 totals 15 residues. Germline CDR1 reads SGHDT; CDR2 reads YYEEEE. The V gene end was trimmed by 4 bases and the J gene end by 0 bases; junction bases not matched to a gene: 6. The CDR3 protein is CASSLSGINSYEQYF. CDR3 nucleotide sequence: TGTGCCAGCAGCCTTAGCGGGATAAACTCCTACGAGCAGTACTTC.